The 3 T cell receptor beta chains given below trace back to one sample, sequenced in a study of cytomegalovirus exposure and HLA in healthy donors (dated by TCRdb to 2016 to 2017). The method behind the library was the immunoSEQ multiplex PCR assay. A mixture of 60 forward primers for TCR Vbeta segments and 13 reverse primers for TCR Jbeta segments was used in the multiplex PCR. TCRdb stores this immuneACCESS table with in-frame sequences only. Part of the clones is absent; in the studies checked, under half of the shortfall reflects unresolved V genes, and no reason is known for the rest. The table for this sample lists some 120,000 clones; 75% to 90% of them were counted only once. The ten biggest clones cover 3% to 4% of the sample. Sequenced sample: PBMCs. The receptors originated from a male donor in good health and CMV-seronegative.

The chain uses TRBV2 and TRBJ1-5; 7 bases agree with TRBD1. With V trimmed by 8 bases and J by 2 bases, 6 bases remained unmatched. Germline CDR1 reads SNHLY; CDR2 reads FYNNEI. This CDR3 contains 14 residues. The CDR3 here is CASAGQGGNQPQHF. The CDR3, as DNA: TGTGCCAGCGCGGGGCAGGGGGGCAATCAGCCCCAGCATTTT.

This chain connects TRBV4-1 to TRBJ1-4; possibly TRBD1 for D (6 bases). Germline lookup yields CDR1 MGHRA and CDR2 YSYEKL. This CDR3 spans 16 amino acids. The germline V and J ends were trimmed by 1 base and 3 bases, with 12 bases remaining between them. The CDR3 coding sequence is TGCGCCAGCAGCCAAGGACCGGGACATGCTAATGAAAAACTGTTTTTT. Translating gives CASSQGPGHANEKLFF.

V usage is TRBV30 and J usage is TRBJ2-1; possibly TRBD2 for D (6 bases). This CDR3 has 15 amino acids. V lost 0 bases, J lost 7 bases, and 16 bases lay in between. The germline V gene encodes CDR1 GTSNPN and CDR2 SVGIG (reference sequence). CDR3 nucleotide sequence: TGTGCCTGGAGTGTGAGAACTAGCCGTTGGAATGAGCAGTTCTTC. Translated: CAWSVRTSRWNEQFF.